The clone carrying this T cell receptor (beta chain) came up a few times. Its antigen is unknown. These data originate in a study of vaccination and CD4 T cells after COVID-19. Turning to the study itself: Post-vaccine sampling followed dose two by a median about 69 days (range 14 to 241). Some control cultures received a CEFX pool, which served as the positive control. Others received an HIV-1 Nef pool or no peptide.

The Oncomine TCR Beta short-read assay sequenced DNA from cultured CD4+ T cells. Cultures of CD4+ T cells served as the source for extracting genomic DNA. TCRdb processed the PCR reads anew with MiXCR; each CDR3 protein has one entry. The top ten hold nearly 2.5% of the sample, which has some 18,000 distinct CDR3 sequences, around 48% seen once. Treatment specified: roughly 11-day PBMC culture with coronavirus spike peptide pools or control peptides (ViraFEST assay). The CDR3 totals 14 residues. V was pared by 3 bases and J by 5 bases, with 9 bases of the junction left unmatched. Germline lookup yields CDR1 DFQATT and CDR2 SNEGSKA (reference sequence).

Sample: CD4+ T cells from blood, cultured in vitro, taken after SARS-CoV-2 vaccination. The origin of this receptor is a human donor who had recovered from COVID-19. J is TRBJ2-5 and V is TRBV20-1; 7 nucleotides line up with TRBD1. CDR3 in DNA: TGCAGTGCTAGTATGGGACAGTCTAAGGAGACCCAGTACTTC. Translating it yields CSASMGQSKETQYF.